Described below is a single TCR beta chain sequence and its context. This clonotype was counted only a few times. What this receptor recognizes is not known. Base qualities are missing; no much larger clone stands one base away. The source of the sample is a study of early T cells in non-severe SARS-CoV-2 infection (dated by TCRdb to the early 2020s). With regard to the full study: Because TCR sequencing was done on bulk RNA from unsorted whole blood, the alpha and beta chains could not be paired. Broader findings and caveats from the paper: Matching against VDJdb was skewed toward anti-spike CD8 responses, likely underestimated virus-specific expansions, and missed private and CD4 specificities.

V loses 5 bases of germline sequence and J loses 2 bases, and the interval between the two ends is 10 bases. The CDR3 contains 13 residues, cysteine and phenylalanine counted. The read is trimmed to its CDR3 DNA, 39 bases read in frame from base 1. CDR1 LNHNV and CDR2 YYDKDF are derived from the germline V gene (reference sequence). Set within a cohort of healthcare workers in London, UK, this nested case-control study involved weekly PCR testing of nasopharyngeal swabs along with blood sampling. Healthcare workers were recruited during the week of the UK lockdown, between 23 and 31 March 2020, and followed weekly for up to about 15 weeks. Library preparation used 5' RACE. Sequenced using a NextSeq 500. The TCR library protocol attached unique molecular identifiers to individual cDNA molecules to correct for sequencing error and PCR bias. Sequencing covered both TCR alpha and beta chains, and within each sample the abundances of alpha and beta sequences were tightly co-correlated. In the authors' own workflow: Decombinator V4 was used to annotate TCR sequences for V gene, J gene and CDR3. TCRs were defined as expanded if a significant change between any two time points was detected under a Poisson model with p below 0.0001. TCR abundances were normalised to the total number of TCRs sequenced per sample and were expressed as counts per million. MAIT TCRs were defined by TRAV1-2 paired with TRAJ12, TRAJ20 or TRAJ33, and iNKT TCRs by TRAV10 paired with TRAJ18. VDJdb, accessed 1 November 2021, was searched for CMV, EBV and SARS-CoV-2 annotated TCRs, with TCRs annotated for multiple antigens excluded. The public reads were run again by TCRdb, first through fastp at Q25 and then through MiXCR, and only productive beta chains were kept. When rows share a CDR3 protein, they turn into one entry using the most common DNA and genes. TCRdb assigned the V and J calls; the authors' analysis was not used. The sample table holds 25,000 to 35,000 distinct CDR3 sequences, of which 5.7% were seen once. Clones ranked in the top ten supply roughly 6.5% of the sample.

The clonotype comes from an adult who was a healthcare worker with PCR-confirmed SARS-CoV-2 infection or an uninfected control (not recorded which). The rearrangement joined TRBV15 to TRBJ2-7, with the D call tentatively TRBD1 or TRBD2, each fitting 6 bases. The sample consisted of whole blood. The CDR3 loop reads CATSPGAPYEQYF. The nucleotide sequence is TGTGCCACCAGCCCGGGGGCTCCCTACGAGCAGTACTTC.